A selection of T cell receptor beta chains follows, all from one sample in a study of cytomegalovirus exposure and HLA in healthy donors. Profiled with immunoSEQ multiplex PCR; TCRdb holds only in-frame clones, not every one. The sample has fewer than 80,000 clones, roughly 95% seen once. Sequenced input: PBMCs. The receptors derive from a woman aged 18-30 years in good health and CMV-seropositive. The conserved cysteine and the conserved F or W are not part of the CDR3 here.

v_call | cdr3_aa
TRBV9 | ASSVGGLDGYT
TRBV28 | ASSLGLAEYNEQF
TRBV2 | ASSQTARNIQY
TRBV6-4 | ASSDGDTPKAF
TRBV28 | ASRRRGTEAF
TRBV13 | ASSRLGSGSSKTQY
TRBV4-2 | ASSKEQGAGETQY
TRBV27 | ASAGGGQWTEAF
TRBV6-6 | ASRDRGDAF
TRBV7-2 | ASTSGQPDTQY